What follows are 9 T cell receptor beta chains derived from one specimen sequenced in a study of blood T cell repertoires in COVID-19. This table comes from immunoSEQ multiplex PCR, and its TCRdb copy is limited to in-frame clones, with some not included. In the table there are around 230,000 clones, just over 85% of which are singletons. The sequenced sample was peripheral blood. The receptors were sampled from a man between 45 and 60 years old with COVID-19, enrolled during active disease.

V usage is TRBV27 and J usage is TRBJ1-1; D gene uncertain. From germline, CDR1 is MNHEY and CDR2 SMNVEV (reference sequence). The CDR3 sequence is 14 residues long. V was shortened by 2 bases and J by 2 bases, with 9 bases between the two germline ends. CDR3 region: CASSLGRLNTEAFF. In DNA, the CDR3 is TGTGCCAGCAGTTTAGGCAGACTCAACACTGAAGCTTTCTTT.

The chain links TRBV3-1 (or the pseudogene TRBV3-2) to TRBJ1-3; TRBD1 aligns across 8 bases. J lost 4 bases, V lost 1 base, and 3 bases had no gene match. CDR3 size: 15 residues. The germline V gene has CDR1 LGHDT and CDR2 YNNKEL (reference sequence). CDR3 coding DNA: TGTGCCAGCAGCCAAGGGACAGGGTCAGGAAACACCATATATTTT. Residues: CASSQGTGSGNTIYF.

The V gene is TRBV30, the J gene TRBJ1-2; tentatively, D is TRBD1 (6 bases). The V gene lost 6 bases and the J gene lost 8 bases, with 10 bases spanning the gap. Germline values: CDR1 GTSNPN, CDR2 SVGIG (reference sequence). The CDR3 length is 10 residues. The CDR3, as DNA: TGTGCCTGCTACAGGGAGGGCTACACCTTC. Translated: CACYREGYTF.

This chain connects TRBV5-5 to TRBJ1-4; 8 bases map to TRBD1. Germline trimming cut 4 bases from V and 2 bases from J; bases unmatched to any gene: 4. The CDR3 loop spans 15 amino acids. From germline, CDR1 is SGHKS and CDR2 YYEKEE (reference sequence). The chain's CDR3 is CASSRRTGTNEKLFF. The DNA for the CDR3 is TGTGCCAGCAGCCGACGGACAGGGACTAATGAAAAACTGTTTTTT.

This clone came up a few times. The chain uses TRBV11-3 and TRBJ2-1; D not certain. Per germline, CDR1 SGHNT and CDR2 YENEEA. This CDR3 comprises 15 residues. Trimming removed 0 bases from V and 6 bases from J, with 12 bases in between. CDR3 sequence: CASSLDPKPINEQFF. CDR3 nucleotides: TGTGCCAGCAGCTTAGATCCGAAACCTATCAATGAGCAGTTCTTC.

The J gene is TRBJ2-7, the V gene TRBV3-1 (or the pseudogene TRBV3-2); TRBD1 matches 10 bases. CDR3 size: 16 residues. Germline V lookup: CDR1 LGHDT, CDR2 YNNKEL (reference sequence). Trimming cost V 3 bases and J 5 bases; bases outside gene matches: 10. DNA of the CDR3: TGTGCCAGCAGCCATCGAACGGGACAGGGGATCGACGAGCAGTACTTC. Translating it yields CASSHRTGQGIDEQYF.

With respect to this clone: This specimen includes other DNA sequences encoding the same CDR3. J is TRBJ2-2 and V is TRBV5-1, with 7 bases identical to TRBD2. CDR1 is SGHRS, CDR2 YFSETQ, per germline. The CDR3 runs to 14 residues. The trim removed 0 bases at V and 5 bases at J, leaving 1 base unmatched. CDR3 protein: CASSLAAGTGELFF. CDR3 nucleotide sequence: TGCGCCAGCAGCTTGGCAGCGGGGACCGGGGAGCTGTTTTTT.

The chain links TRBV5-1 to TRBJ2-1, with 7 bases matching TRBD2. Trimming at V came to 0 bases and at J to 0 bases, leaving 3 bases not matched to a gene. The CDR3 sequence is 16 residues long. Germline V gives CDR1 SGHRS, CDR2 YFSETQ. The CDR3 DNA reads as TGCGCCAGCAGCTTGGATGCTAGCGGCTCCTACAATGAGCAGTTCTTC. Its translation: CASSLDASGSYNEQFF.

The chain employs TRBV4-2 and TRBJ1-2, with D uncertain. Looked up from germline, CDR1 is LGHNA and CDR2 is YNFKEQ. Deletions cut 0 bases from V and 6 bases from J, with 14 bases between. The length of the CDR3 is 15 residues. CDR3 nucleotide sequence: TGTGCCAGCAGCCAAGATCCTGGAGGGTACAATGGCTACACCTTC. As protein: CASSQDPGGYNGYTF.